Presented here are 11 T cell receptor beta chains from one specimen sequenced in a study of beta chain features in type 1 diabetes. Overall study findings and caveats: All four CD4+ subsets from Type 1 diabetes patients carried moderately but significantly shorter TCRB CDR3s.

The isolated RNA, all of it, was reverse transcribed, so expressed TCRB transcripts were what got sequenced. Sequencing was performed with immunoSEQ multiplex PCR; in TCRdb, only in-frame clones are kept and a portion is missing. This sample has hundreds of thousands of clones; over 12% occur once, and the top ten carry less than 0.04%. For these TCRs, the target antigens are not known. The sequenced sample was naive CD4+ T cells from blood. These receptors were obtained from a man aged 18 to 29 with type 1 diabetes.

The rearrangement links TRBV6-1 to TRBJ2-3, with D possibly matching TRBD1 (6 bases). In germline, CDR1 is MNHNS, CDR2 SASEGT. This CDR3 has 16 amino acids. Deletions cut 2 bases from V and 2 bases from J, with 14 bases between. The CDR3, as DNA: TGTGCCAGCAGTGAATTTCAGGGGTCTCTCACAGATACGCAGTATTTT. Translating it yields CASSEFQGSLTDTQYF.

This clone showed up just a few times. The DNA for the CDR3 is TGCAGCGTTGAAACTAGCGGCCTGTTTAAGTTCTTC. Amino acid sequence: CSVETSGLFKFF. The chain couples TRBV29-1 to TRBJ2-1; 8 bases align to TRBD2. Trimming at V came to 2 bases and at J to 14 bases, leaving 8 bases not matched to a gene. Germline V lookup: CDR1 SQVTM, CDR2 ANQGSEA. The CDR3 is made up of 12 amino acids.

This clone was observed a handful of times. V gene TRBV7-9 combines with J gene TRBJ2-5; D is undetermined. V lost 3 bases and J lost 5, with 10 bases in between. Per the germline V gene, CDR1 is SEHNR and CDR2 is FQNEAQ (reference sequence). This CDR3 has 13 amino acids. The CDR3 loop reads CASSFEGPETQYF. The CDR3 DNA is TGTGCCAGCAGCTTCGAAGGTCCGGAGACCCAGTACTTC.

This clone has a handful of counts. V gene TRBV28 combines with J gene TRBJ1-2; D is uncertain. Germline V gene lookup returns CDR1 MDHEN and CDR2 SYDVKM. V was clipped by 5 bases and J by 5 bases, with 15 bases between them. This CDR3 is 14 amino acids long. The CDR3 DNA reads TGTGCCAGCAGTCCAGGACGCGCGGAGTATGGCTACACCTTC. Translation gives CASSPGRAEYGYTF.

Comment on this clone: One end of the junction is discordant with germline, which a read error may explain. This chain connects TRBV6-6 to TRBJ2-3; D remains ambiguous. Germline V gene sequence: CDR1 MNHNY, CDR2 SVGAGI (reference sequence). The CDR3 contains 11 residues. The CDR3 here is CAISVDNTQYF. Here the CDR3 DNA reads TGTGCCATCAGTGTAGATAATACGCAGTATTTT.

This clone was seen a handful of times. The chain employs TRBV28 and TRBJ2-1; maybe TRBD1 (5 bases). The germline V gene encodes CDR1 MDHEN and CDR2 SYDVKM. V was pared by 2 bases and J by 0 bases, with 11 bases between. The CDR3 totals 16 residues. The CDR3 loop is CASSLPRQSSYNEQFF. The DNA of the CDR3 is TGTGCCAGCAGTTTACCGCGACAGAGCTCCTACAATGAGCAGTTCTTC.

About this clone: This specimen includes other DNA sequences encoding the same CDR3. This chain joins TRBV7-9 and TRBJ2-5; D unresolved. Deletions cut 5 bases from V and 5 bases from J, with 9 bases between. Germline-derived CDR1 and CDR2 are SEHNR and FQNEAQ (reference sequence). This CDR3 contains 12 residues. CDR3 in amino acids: CASSPIRETQYF. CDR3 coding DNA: TGTGCCAGCAGCCCTATCAGGGAGACCCAGTACTTC.

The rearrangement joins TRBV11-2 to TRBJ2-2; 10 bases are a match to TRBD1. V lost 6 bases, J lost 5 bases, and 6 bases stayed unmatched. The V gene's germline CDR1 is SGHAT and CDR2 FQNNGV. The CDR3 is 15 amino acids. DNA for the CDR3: TGTGCCAGCAGACACTGGACAGGGGGGACCGGGGAGCTGTTTTTT. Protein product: CASRHWTGGTGELFF.

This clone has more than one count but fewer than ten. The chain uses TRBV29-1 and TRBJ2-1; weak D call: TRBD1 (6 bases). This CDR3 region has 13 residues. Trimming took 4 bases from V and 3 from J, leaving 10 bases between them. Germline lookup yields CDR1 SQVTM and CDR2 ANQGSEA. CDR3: CSVGQGFYNEQFF. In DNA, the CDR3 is TGCAGCGTTGGGCAGGGGTTCTACAATGAGCAGTTCTTC.

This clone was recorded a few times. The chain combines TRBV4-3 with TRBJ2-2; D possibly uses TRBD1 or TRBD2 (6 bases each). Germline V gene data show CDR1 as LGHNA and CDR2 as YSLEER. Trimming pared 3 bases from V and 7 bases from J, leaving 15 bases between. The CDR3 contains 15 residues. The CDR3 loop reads CASSQRRGVNGELFF. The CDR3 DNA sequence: TGCGCCAGCAGCCAGAGAAGGGGGGTAAACGGGGAGCTGTTTTTT.

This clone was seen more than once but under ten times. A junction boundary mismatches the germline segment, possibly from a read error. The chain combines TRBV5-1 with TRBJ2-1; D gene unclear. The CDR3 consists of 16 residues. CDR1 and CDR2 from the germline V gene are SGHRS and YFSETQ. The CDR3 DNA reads TGCGCCAGCGCCTCACACAATAGTTATGGCTACACTGAGCAGTTCTTC. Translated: CASASHNSYGYTEQFF.